The clone carrying this TCR beta chain was seen repeatedly, ten times or more. What it binds is not known. Trimming left V 1 base short and J 1 base short, with 7 bases between. The CDR3 is 14 amino acids. Germline CDR1 and CDR2: LGHDT and YNNKEL (reference sequence). This entry belongs to a study of T cells in Graves' hyperthyroidism and ophthalmopathy. General observations from the study: In the analysis, a 13 V-J model separated ophthalmopathy from stable hyperthyroidism.

Using RNA transcripts as the source, TCR beta CDR3 regions were amplified. The TCR CDR3 was amplified in a first-round RT-PCR using the HTBI primer set. TCRdb independently ran MiXCR on the multiplex PCR reads; one entry per CDR3 protein. Of 300,000 to 450,000 distinct CDR3 sequences listed, more than 12% were seen once; the top ten hold 32%. Newly diagnosed patients aged 18 to 65 had hyperthyroidism of under 2 months' duration. Clinical symptoms, serum thyroxine and TRAb, thyroid ultrasound and orbital computed tomography were used for the diagnoses. The V and J genes are TRBV3-1 and TRBJ1-1; no reliable D call. Sequenced material: blood. The TCR sequence derives from a woman aged 25 to 39 with Graves' hyperthyroidism. Here the CDR3 DNA reads TGTGCCAGCAGCCAAGTTAGCGCGAACACTGAAGCTTTCTTT. This translates into CASSQVSANTEAFF.